Shown below are 19 T cell receptor beta chains from a single sample sequenced in a study of beta chain features in type 1 diabetes. Findings and limits, study-wide: For Type 1 diabetes patients, all four CD4+ subsets carried TCRB CDR3s that were moderately but significantly shorter.

The study reverse transcribed the entire isolated RNA, so it sequenced expressed TCRB transcripts. Generated by immunoSEQ multiplex PCR, the TCRdb table keeps only in-frame clones and is missing some. The sample holds approximately 250,000 clones, 16% seen once. For these TCRs, the target antigens are not known. The sequenced sample consisted of naive CD4+ T cells from blood. The origin of the receptors is a man younger than 45 with type 1 diabetes.

This clone was picked up a small number of times. The chain has TRBV20-1 and TRBJ2-2; D not resolved. CDR1 DFQATT and CDR2 SNEGSKA come from the germline V gene (reference sequence). CDR3 length equals 11 residues. With 5 bases removed from V and 6 bases from J, the gap between germline ends came to 7 bases. CDR3 amino acids: CSAGVSGELFF. CDR3 in DNA: TGCAGTGCTGGGGTGTCCGGGGAGCTGTTTTTT.

This clone is a singleton in its sample. The chain links TRBV28 to TRBJ2-2; D gene ambiguous. The V end was cut by 5 bases, the J end by 3 bases, with 10 bases between. The CDR3 loop spans 14 amino acids. Germline V gene lookup returns CDR1 MDHEN and CDR2 SYDVKM. CDR3 DNA: TGTGCCAGCAGTACCCAAGAGTACACCGGGGAGCTGTTTTTT. Translating gives CASSTQEYTGELFF.

The rearrangement links TRBV7-9 to TRBJ2-1, with D hard to call. The V end lost 8 bases, the J end lost 5 bases, and 4 bases lay between the germline ends. Germline CDR1 reads SEHNR; CDR2 reads FQNEAQ (reference sequence). This CDR3 is 10 amino acids long. In DNA, the CDR3 is TGTGCCAGCGGCCACAATGAGCAGTTCTTC. Translated: CASGHNEQFF.

The chain joins TRBV29-1 to TRBJ2-5, with D possibly matching TRBD2 (5 bases). In germline, CDR1 is SQVTM, CDR2 ANQGSEA. V was pared by 7 bases and J by 1 base, with 16 bases between. The CDR3 runs 14 residues. In nucleotides, the CDR3 is TGCAGCGGCCGAAGGGCAGCGGCCCAAGAGACCCAGTACTTC. Amino acids: CSGRRAAAQETQYF.

The chain employs TRBV10-2 and TRBJ2-3; no clear D gene. The CDR3 covers 13 residues. Trimming stripped 9 bases from V and 11 bases from J, with 21 bases between. CDR1 WSHSY and CDR2 SAAADI come from the germline V gene. CDR3 sequence: CASGLNLGRRQYF. Here the CDR3 DNA reads TGCGCCAGTGGCCTTAATCTGGGTCGCAGGCAGTATTTT.

The chain joins TRBV27 to TRBJ2-3; D is unresolved. Trimming shortened V by 0 bases and J by 3 bases, and 7 bases separated the two germline ends. Germline V CDR1 and CDR2: MNHEY, SMNVEV (reference sequence). This CDR3 comprises 14 residues. CDR3 DNA sequence: TGTGCCAGCAGTTTATCGAGGCAGACAGATACGCAGTATTTT. Encoded protein: CASSLSRQTDTQYF.

The table lists this clone with a few counts. V is TRBV4-1 and J is TRBJ2-7, with 7 bases fitting TRBD1. The CDR3 has 16 residues. J gave up 2 bases and V 1 base, and 8 bases lay outside the gene matches. Germline values: CDR1 MGHRA, CDR2 YSYEKL. The CDR3, as DNA: TGCGCCAGCAGCCAAGGAGGGTGGGGACAGCCCTACGAGCAGTACTTC. Encoded protein: CASSQGGWGQPYEQYF.

In its sample, this clone was seen a few times. This sequence joins TRBV14 and TRBJ2-5, with D hard to call. The CDR3 is made up of 11 amino acids. Germline assignment: CDR1 SGHDN and CDR2 FVKESK. Trimming pared 2 bases from V and 2 bases from J, leaving 0 bases between. DNA for the CDR3: TGTGCCAGCAGCCAACAAGAGACCCAGTACTTC. Translating gives CASSQQETQYF.

The rearrangement uses TRBV29-1 and TRBJ2-4; D possibly corresponds to TRBD1 (5 bases). Germline V gives CDR1 SQVTM, CDR2 ANQGSEA. This CDR3 region has 17 residues. V shed 2 bases and J shed 0 bases, with 17 bases lying between them. CDR3 bases: TGCAGCGTTGAAACTGGGGCCTATTACGGAGCCAAAAACATTCAGTACTTC. Translated: CSVETGAYYGAKNIQYF. The full variable domain, completed using reference TRBV29-1 and TRBJ2-4, is SAVISQKPSRDICQRGTSLTIQCQVDSQVTMMFWYRQQPGQSLTLIATANQGSEATYESGFVIDKFPISRPNLTFSTLTVSNMSPEDSSIYLCSVETGAYYGAKNIQYFGAGTRLSVL.

This clone showed up just a few times. V is TRBV25-1 and J is TRBJ2-7, with D hard to call. This CDR3 has 11 residues. Germline V gene data show CDR1 as MGHDK and CDR2 as SYGVNS. V dropped 6 bases and J dropped 4 bases, with 7 bases sitting between them. This chain's CDR3 is CASRVAYEQYF. In nucleotides, the CDR3 is TGTGCCAGCAGGGTAGCTTACGAGCAGTACTTC.

The V and J genes are TRBV9 and TRBJ1-2; a weak D match, TRBD1 (6 bases). This CDR3 contains 15 residues. Between the trimmed V and J ends, which lost 0 bases and 6 bases, there was a span of 15 bases. CDR1 SGDLS and CDR2 YYNGEE come from the germline V gene. The CDR3 is CASSVEPRGVDGYTF. Written as DNA, the CDR3 is TGTGCCAGCAGCGTAGAGCCCAGGGGAGTGGATGGCTACACCTTC.

The rearrangement links TRBV9 to TRBJ2-5; 11 nucleotides align to TRBD2. The J segment lost 5 bases and the V segment lost 4 bases, leaving 10 bases of the junction unmatched. CDR3 length: 16 residues. Germline CDR1 reads SGDLS; CDR2 reads YYNGEE. The CDR3 protein is CASSSASGRPPETQYF. For the CDR3, the DNA is TGTGCCAGCAGCTCCGCTAGCGGGAGGCCCCCGGAGACCCAGTACTTC.

This clone was seen more than once but under ten times. The chain couples TRBV7-9 to TRBJ1-1; a possible D gene is TRBD1 (5 bases). The V end lost 4 bases, the J end lost 0 bases, and 12 bases lay between the germline ends. Germline-derived CDR1 and CDR2 are SEHNR and FQNEAQ (reference sequence). This CDR3 has 15 amino acids. In DNA form, the CDR3 reads TGTGCCAGCAGCTCCGGGTCAGGGATGAACACTGAAGCTTTCTTT. It yields the protein CASSSGSGMNTEAFF.

The chain links TRBV29-1 to TRBJ2-7; D uncertain. Trimming took 5 bases from V and 3 from J, leaving 14 bases between them. There are 13 residues in the CDR3. CDR1 is SQVTM, CDR2 ANQGSEA, per germline. CDR3 nucleotide sequence: TGCAGCGTTAGGTCACAGTCTAACTACGAGCAGTACTTC. Protein sequence: CSVRSQSNYEQYF.

This clone was picked up a small number of times. The V and J genes are TRBV7-2 and TRBJ2-3; D is possibly TRBD1 (6 bases). Germline-derived CDR1 and CDR2 are SGHTA and FQGNSA. Trimming removed 5 bases at V and 6 bases at J, with 15 bases between. The CDR3 totals 14 residues. CDR3 sequence (DNA): TGTGCCAGCAGCACCAGGGCAGGGGACGATACGCAGTATTTT. Translating gives CASSTRAGDDTQYF.

This clone was seen only a few times. V is TRBV2 and J is TRBJ2-1; possibly TRBD1 for D (5 bases). The CDR3 totals 13 residues. CDR1 is SNHLY and CDR2 is FYNNEI in the germline V gene. Trimming removed 2 bases at V and 6 bases at J, with 8 bases between. The CDR3 loop reads CASSESGLNEQFF. Written as DNA, the CDR3 is TGTGCCAGCAGTGAATCAGGGCTCAATGAGCAGTTCTTC.

This clone occurred a few times. The CDR3 loop is CASSLGSGSVETQYF. In nucleotides, the CDR3 is TGTGCCAGCAGCTTAGGTTCAGGGAGTGTGGAGACCCAGTACTTC. V gene TRBV7-9 combines with J gene TRBJ2-5, with D perhaps TRBD1 or TRBD2 (5 bases each). Germline CDR1 and CDR2: SEHNR and FQNEAQ (reference sequence). The CDR3 loop spans 15 amino acids. Trimming stripped 1 base from V and 5 bases from J, with 14 bases between.

In this sample, this clone turned up a few times. This chain links TRBV30 with TRBJ2-7; no firm D call. The germline V gene encodes CDR1 GTSNPN and CDR2 SVGIG (reference sequence). Trimming shortened V by 0 bases and J by 6 bases, and 9 bases separated the two germline ends. The CDR3 loop spans 12 amino acids. The CDR3 bases are TGTGCCTGGAGTGTACGGATGACCGAGCAGTACTTC. Its protein is CAWSVRMTEQYF.

The V and J genes are TRBV30 and TRBJ1-1; D is ambiguous. CDR3 length equals 14 residues. The V gene lost 0 bases and the J gene lost 1 base, with 9 bases spanning the gap. The germline V gene encodes CDR1 GTSNPN and CDR2 SVGIG (reference sequence). The CDR3 spells CAWSVRVSNTEAFF. The CDR3 DNA reads as TGTGCCTGGAGTGTTCGGGTTTCGAACACTGAAGCTTTCTTT.